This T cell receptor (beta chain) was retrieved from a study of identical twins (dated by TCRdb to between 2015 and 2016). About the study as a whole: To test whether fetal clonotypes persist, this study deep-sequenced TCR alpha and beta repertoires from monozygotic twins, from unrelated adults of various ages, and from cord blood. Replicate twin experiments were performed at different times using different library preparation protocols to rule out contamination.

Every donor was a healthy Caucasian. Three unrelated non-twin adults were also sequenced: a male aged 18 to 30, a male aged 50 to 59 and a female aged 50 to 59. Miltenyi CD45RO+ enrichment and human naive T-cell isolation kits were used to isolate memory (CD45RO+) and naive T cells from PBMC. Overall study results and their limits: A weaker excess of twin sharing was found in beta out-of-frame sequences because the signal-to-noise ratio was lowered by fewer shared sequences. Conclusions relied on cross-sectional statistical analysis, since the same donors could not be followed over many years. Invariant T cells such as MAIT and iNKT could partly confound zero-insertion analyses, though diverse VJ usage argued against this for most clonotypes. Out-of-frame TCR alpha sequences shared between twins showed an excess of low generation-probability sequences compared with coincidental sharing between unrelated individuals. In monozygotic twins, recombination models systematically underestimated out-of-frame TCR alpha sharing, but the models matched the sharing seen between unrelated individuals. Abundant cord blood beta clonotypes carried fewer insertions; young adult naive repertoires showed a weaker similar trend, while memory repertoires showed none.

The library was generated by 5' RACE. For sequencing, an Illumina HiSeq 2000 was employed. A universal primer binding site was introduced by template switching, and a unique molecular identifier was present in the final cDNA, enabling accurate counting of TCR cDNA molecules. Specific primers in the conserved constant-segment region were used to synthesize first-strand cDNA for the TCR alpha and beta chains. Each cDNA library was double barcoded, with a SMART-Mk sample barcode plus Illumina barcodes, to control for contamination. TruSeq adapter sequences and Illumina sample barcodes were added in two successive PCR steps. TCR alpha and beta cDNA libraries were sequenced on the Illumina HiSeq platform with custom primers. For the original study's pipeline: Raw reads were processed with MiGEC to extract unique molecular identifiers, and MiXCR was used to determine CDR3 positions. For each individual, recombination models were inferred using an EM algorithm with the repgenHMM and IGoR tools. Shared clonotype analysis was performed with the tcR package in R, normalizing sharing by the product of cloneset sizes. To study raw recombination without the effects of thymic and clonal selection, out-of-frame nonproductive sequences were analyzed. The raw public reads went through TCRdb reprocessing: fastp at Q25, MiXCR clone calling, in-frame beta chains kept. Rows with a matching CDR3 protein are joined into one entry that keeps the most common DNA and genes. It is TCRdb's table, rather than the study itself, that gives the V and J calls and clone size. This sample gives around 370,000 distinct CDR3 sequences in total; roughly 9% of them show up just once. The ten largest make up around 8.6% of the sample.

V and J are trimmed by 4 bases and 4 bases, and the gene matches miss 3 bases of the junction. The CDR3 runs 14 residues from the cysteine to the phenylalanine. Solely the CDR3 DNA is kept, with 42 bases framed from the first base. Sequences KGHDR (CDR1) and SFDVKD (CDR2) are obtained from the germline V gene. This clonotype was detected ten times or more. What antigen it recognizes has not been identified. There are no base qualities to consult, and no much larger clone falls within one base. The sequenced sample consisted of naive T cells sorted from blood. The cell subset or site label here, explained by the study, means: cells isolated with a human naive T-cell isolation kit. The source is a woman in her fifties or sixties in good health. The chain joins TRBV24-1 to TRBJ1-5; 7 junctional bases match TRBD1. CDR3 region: CATSDDRVNQPQHF. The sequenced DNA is TGTGCCACCAGTGACGACAGGGTTAATCAGCCCCAGCATTTT.